The present T cell receptor (beta chain) was sequenced within a study of blood T cell repertoires in COVID-19. Study in general: Samples came from the United States, Italy and Spain, spanning acute and convalescent COVID-19. From T cells, B-cell-depleted T cells, or PBMCs came the material, which was cDNA or gDNA.

Here immunoSEQ multiplex PCR was the method, and the copy in TCRdb shows in-frame clones only, minus some. The sample includes about 220,000 clones, 75% to 90% seen only once; the top ten take around 2.8%. CDR3 length: 16 residues. Germline CDR1 is KGHSH and CDR2 is LQKENI. V was shortened by 0 bases and J by 3 bases, with 11 bases between the two germline ends. This TCR was recovered from a woman in her 30s who had recovered from COVID-19. The V call is TRBV18, the J call TRBJ1-4; no reliable D call. The source material was peripheral blood. CDR3 in DNA: TGTGCCAGCTCACCACCGGGTCTAGGCGCTAATGAAAAACTGTTTTTT. It encodes CASSPPGLGANEKLFF.